This entry lists 23 T cell receptor beta chains sequenced from one sample in a study of blood T cell repertoires in COVID-19. Assay used: immunoSEQ multiplex PCR; TCRdb lists only in-frame clones, some missing. The repertoire consists of about 76,000 clones, with approximately 86% occurring once and the leading ten covering around 10%. The sequencing input was peripheral blood. All receptors come from a human donor in a cohort sampled during active COVID-19.

The genes are TRBV2 and TRBJ2-5; D is possibly TRBD1 (6 bases). Germline CDR1 and CDR2: SNHLY and FYNNEI. V lost 3 bases and J lost 7, with 12 bases in between. The CDR3 is made up of 13 amino acids. CDR3 amino acids: CASSEGPTGTQYF. The CDR3 bases are TGTGCCAGCAGTGAGGGTCCGACAGGGACCCAGTACTTC.

The sample holds one count of this clone. The V gene is TRBV7-9, the J gene TRBJ2-5; TRBD1 is a possible D gene (5 bases). This CDR3 contains 15 residues. Germline loops: CDR1 SEHNR, CDR2 FQNEAQ (reference sequence). Trimming took off 5 bases at V and 2 bases at J, with 15 bases between the two ends. Here the CDR3 reads CASSPNQGNQETQYF. CDR3 sequence (DNA): TGTGCCAGCAGCCCGAACCAGGGAAATCAAGAGACCCAGTACTTC.

V usage is TRBV6-5 and J usage is TRBJ1-5; 10 nucleotides align to TRBD1. V dropped 6 bases and J dropped 6; count of bases not matched to a gene: 5. From germline, CDR1 is MNHEY and CDR2 SVGAGI. The CDR3 has 14 amino acids. CDR3 protein: CASSRDRGTQPQHF. CDR3 coding DNA: TGTGCCAGCAGCAGGGACAGGGGAACTCAGCCCCAGCATTTT.

This clone was counted once. This chain joins TRBV6-2 or TRBV6-3 and TRBJ1-2; D perhaps matches TRBD1 (6 bases). The CDR3 contains 12 residues. The germline V gene has CDR1 MNHEY and CDR2 SVGEGT. The V and J ends lost 5 bases and 8 bases respectively, with 12 bases between them. CDR3 region: CASSPNRVGYTF. DNA of the CDR3: TGTGCCAGCAGTCCCAACAGGGTCGGCTACACCTTC.

The J gene is TRBJ1-6, the V gene TRBV6-5, with D uncertain. This CDR3 comprises 13 residues. Trimming left V 5 bases short and J 3 bases short, with 5 bases between. Germline values: CDR1 MNHEY, CDR2 SVGAGI. CDR3 bases: TGTGCCAGCAGTCGGGTCTATAATTCACCCCTCCACTTT. This translates into CASSRVYNSPLHF.

The CDR3 protein is CASTPGMSSYEQYF. In DNA form, the CDR3 reads TGTGCCAGCACGCCGGGGATGAGCTCCTACGAGCAGTACTTC. The V and J genes are TRBV6-5 and TRBJ2-7; D possibly corresponds to TRBD2 (5 bases). V gave up 7 bases and J gave up 0 bases, with 13 bases separating them. The CDR3 is made up of 14 amino acids. Germline lookup yields CDR1 MNHEY and CDR2 SVGAGI.

The rearrangement links TRBV28 to TRBJ2-1, with D maybe TRBD2 (5 bases). The CDR3 is 16 amino acids. Per the germline V gene, CDR1 is MDHEN and CDR2 is SYDVKM. Trimming left V 6 bases short and J 0 bases short, with 15 bases between. The CDR3 coding sequence is TGTGCCAGCAGCTCGGACGGGGTTAGCTCCTACAATGAGCAGTTCTTC. This gives the protein CASSSDGVSSYNEQFF.

The CDR3 region is CASSEKGGVRQTTKNIQYF. CDR3 sequence (DNA): TGTGCCAGCAGTGAAAAAGGGGGTGTACGCCAGACGACCAAAAACATTCAGTACTTC. The chain recombines TRBV6-1 with TRBJ2-4; a possible D gene is TRBD1 (6 bases). The germline V and J ends were trimmed by 2 bases and 2 bases, with 22 bases remaining between them. Germline CDR1 and CDR2: MNHNS and SASEGT. The CDR3 has 19 amino acids.

CDR3 loop: CASSLTSGGTFLGEQFF. Here the CDR3 DNA reads TGTGCCAGCAGCCTGACTAGCGGGGGGACCTTCCTGGGTGAGCAGTTCTTC. The chain is built from TRBV11-2 and TRBJ2-1, with 13 nucleotides matching TRBD2. CDR1 SGHAT and CDR2 FQNNGV come from the germline V gene. After removal of 5 bases from V and 9 bases from J, the junction contained 13 bases not matched to a gene. The CDR3 is 17 residues long.

V is TRBV30 and J is TRBJ1-3; possible D gene TRBD1, 5 bases. Per the germline V gene, CDR1 is GTSNPN and CDR2 is SVGIG (reference sequence). Trimming pared 0 bases from V and 1 base from J, leaving 7 bases between. The CDR3 is 14 amino acids. As DNA, the CDR3 is TGTGCCTGGAGTGTTTCAGGGTCTGGAAACACCATATATTTT. Translating gives CAWSVSGSGNTIYF.

This clone appeared a single time. V and J are TRBV5-1 and TRBJ2-7; 12 bases match TRBD2. CDR1 is SGHRS, CDR2 YFSETQ, per germline. With V trimmed by 4 bases and J by 2 bases, 7 bases remained unmatched. CDR3 length equals 16 residues. CDR3 in amino acids: CASSPGSSGGAYEQYF. For the CDR3, the DNA is TGCGCCAGCAGCCCTGGCTCTAGCGGGGGGGCCTACGAGCAGTACTTC. The whole variable domain, remainder taken from reference TRBV5-1 and TRBJ2-7, is KAGVTQTPRYLIKTRGQQVTLSCSPISGHRSVSWYQQTPGQGLQFLFEYFSETQRNKGNFPGRFSGRQFSNSRSEMNVSTLELGDSALYLCASSPGSSGGAYEQYFGPGTRLTVT.

This chain connects TRBV11-2 to TRBJ2-3, with TRBD2 identical over 10 bases. CDR1 SGHAT and CDR2 FQNNGV come from the germline V gene. Unmatched junction bases numbered 3, after V lost 5 bases and J lost 4 bases. The CDR3 has 14 amino acids. The CDR3 DNA follows: TGTGCCAGCAGCCTAGGGACTAGCGCAGATACGCAGTATTTT. Amino acid sequence: CASSLGTSADTQYF.

The CDR3 sequence is CASSDFRGQGTQGYTF. The CDR3 DNA sequence: TGCGCCAGCAGTGATTTTAGAGGACAGGGCACCCAAGGCTACACCTTC. The chain uses TRBV10-2 and TRBJ1-2, with TRBD1 matching 8 bases. Trimming took 3 bases from V and 8 from J; bases not matched to a gene: 14. Germline V gene sequence: CDR1 WSHSY, CDR2 SAAADI. CDR3 length: 16 residues.

The chain links TRBV2 to TRBJ2-3; 16 positions match TRBD2. The V and J ends lost 6 bases and 3 bases, in that order; junction bases with no gene match: 3. The CDR3 spans 16 residues. CDR1 and CDR2 (germline): SNHLY, FYNNEI. CDR3 coding DNA: TGTGCCAGCAGCGGGACTAGCGGGGGGGGTACAGATACGCAGTATTTT. Translating gives CASSGTSGGGTDTQYF.

The J gene is TRBJ2-5, the V gene TRBV18; 8 bases are a match to TRBD2. The V segment lost 0 bases and the J segment 1 base; nucleotides outside the gene matches: 4. CDR3 size: 16 residues. Germline loops: CDR1 KGHSH, CDR2 LQKENI. The CDR3 nucleotides read TGTGCCAGCTCACCACCGTCGGGGGGGATCCAAGAGACCCAGTACTTC. It specifies CASSPPSGGIQETQYF.

The V and J genes are TRBV7-8 and TRBJ1-3; weak D call: TRBD1 (6 bases). This CDR3 spans 16 amino acids. Germline V gene lookup returns CDR1 SGHVS and CDR2 FQNEAQ. The ends were cut back, 7 bases at V and 4 bases at J, with 20 bases in the middle. The chain's CDR3 is CASTTEGGVNGNTIYF. The CDR3 nucleotides read TGTGCCAGCACCACCGAGGGGGGGGTAAACGGAAACACCATATATTTT.

The chain joins TRBV19 to TRBJ2-1; 9 nucleotides match TRBD2. J gave up 3 bases and V 7 bases, and 16 bases lay outside the gene matches. In germline, CDR1 is LNHDA, CDR2 SQIVND (reference sequence). This CDR3 has 18 residues. CDR3 amino acids: CASTPGRASGALYNEQFF. As DNA, the CDR3 is TGTGCCAGTACCCCAGGTCGGGCTAGCGGGGCCCTCTACAATGAGCAGTTCTTC.

The genes are TRBV2 and TRBJ2-2; D is perhaps TRBD1 (6 bases). V lost 4 bases, J lost 4 bases, and 16 bases lay in between. The CDR3 length is 16 residues. Germline CDR1 is SNHLY and CDR2 is FYNNEI. In DNA form, the CDR3 reads TGTGCCAGCAGTGTTATGGGGGCAGCGCCCACCGGGGAGCTGTTTTTT. Amino acid sequence: CASSVMGAAPTGELFF. Full variable domain (rest looked up from reference TRBV2 and TRBJ2-2): EPEVTQTPSHQVTQMGQEVILRCVPISNHLYFYWYRQILGQKVEFLVSFYNNEISEKSEIFDDQFSVERPDGSNFTLKIRSTKLEDSAMYFCASSVMGAAPTGELFFGEGSRLTVL.

The chain recombines TRBV7-2 with TRBJ1-2; 9 nucleotides agree with TRBD1. Germline trimming cut 2 bases from V and 5 bases from J; bases unmatched to any gene: 9. Germline V gene sequence: CDR1 SGHTA, CDR2 FQGNSA. This CDR3 region has 16 residues. The CDR3 nucleotides are TGTGCCAGCAGCTTATATAATCGAGGGACAGGGTATGGCTACACCTTC. This gives the protein CASSLYNRGTGYGYTF. The complete variable domain, with remaining parts taken from reference TRBV7-2 and TRBJ1-2, reads GAGVSQSPSNKVTEKGKDVELRCDPISGHTALYWYRQSLGQGLEFLIYFQGNSAPDKSGLPSDRFSAERTGGSVSTLTIQRTQQEDSAVYLCASSLYNRGTGYGYTFGSGTRLTVV.

The rearrangement uses TRBV10-3 and TRBJ1-1, with D perhaps TRBD1 (6 bases). The germline V and J ends were trimmed by 10 bases and 0 bases, with 9 bases remaining between them. The CDR3 is 12 amino acids. Looked up from germline, CDR1 is ENHRY and CDR2 is SYGVKD. In DNA, the CDR3 is TGTGCCACCGGACAGATGAACACTGAAGCTTTCTTT. Translation: CATGQMNTEAFF.

The chain is built from TRBV10-3 and TRBJ2-3; unclear D gene. The length of the CDR3 is 14 residues. Trimming cost V 6 bases and J 1 base, with 11 bases left between them. Germline-derived CDR1 and CDR2 are ENHRY and SYGVKD. CDR3 bases: TGTGCCATCAGCCCTGCGTCCGGCACAGATACGCAGTATTTT. Translating it yields CAISPASGTDTQYF.

The rearrangement uses TRBV10-1 and TRBJ1-5; 7 bases fit TRBD1. This CDR3 is 15 amino acids long. CDR1 WNHNN and CDR2 SYGVQD come from the germline V gene (reference sequence). The V gene end was trimmed by 4 bases and the J gene end by 0 bases; junction bases not matched to a gene: 3. In DNA form, the CDR3 reads TGCGCCAGCAGTGCCGGACAGGCTAGCAATCAGCCCCAGCATTTT. This translates into CASSAGQASNQPQHF.

The chain has TRBV7-9 and TRBJ1-2, with D possibly TRBD1 on 5 matching bases. V was trimmed by 1 base and J by 8 bases, leaving 17 bases between them. The germline V gene encodes CDR1 SEHNR and CDR2 FQNEAQ (reference sequence). The length of the CDR3 is 15 residues. This CDR3 reads CASSLEGPWGSGYTF. CDR3 sequence (DNA): TGTGCCAGCAGCTTAGAGGGGCCCTGGGGCAGCGGCTACACCTTC.